Presented here are 27 T cell receptor beta chains from one specimen sequenced in a study of beta chain features in type 1 diabetes. Investigators reverse transcribed all isolated RNA, so they sequenced expressed TCRB transcripts. The protocol was immunoSEQ multiplex PCR, while the TCRdb copy is restricted to in-frame clones and leaves out a portion. The repertoire holds roughly 140,000 clones, about 8.5% seen once, with almost 0.65% in the top ten. Sequenced: central memory CD4+ T cells from blood. The receptors come from a man aged 18-30 years in good health.

This clone was counted many times. The V call is TRBV30, the J call TRBJ2-7; TRBD2 is a possible D gene (5 bases). V lost 0 bases and J lost 0, with 9 bases in between. The CDR3 is made up of 14 amino acids. Germline values: CDR1 GTSNPN, CDR2 SVGIG (reference sequence). The DNA for the CDR3 is TGTGCCTGGAGTGTAGGCGGGTTCTCCTACGAGCAGTACTTC. Protein: CAWSVGGFSYEQYF.

This clone was recorded at least ten times. This chain joins TRBV5-4 and TRBJ2-1; TRBD1 aligns across 7 bases. The CDR3 is 15 residues long. The germline CDR1 and CDR2 sequences are SGHNT and YYREEE (reference sequence). V trimming: 0 bases; J trimming: 0 bases; junction bases outside the gene matches: 0. The CDR3 sequence is CASSLGTGSYNEQFF. In DNA, the CDR3 is TGTGCCAGCAGCTTGGGGACAGGCTCCTACAATGAGCAGTTCTTC.

This clone occurred a few times. The J gene is TRBJ2-3, the V gene TRBV18; D unclear. This CDR3 is 14 amino acids long. Trimming removed 4 bases at V and 1 base at J, with 9 bases between. Germline assignment: CDR1 KGHSH and CDR2 LQKENI. CDR3 sequence reads: CASSRWQGTDTQYF. The CDR3 coding sequence is TGTGCCAGCTCACGGTGGCAGGGCACAGATACGCAGTATTTT.

This clone was counted between two and nine times. The chain carries TRBV18 and TRBJ1-1; 9 bases map to TRBD1. Germline CDR1 is KGHSH and CDR2 is LQKENI. The junction had 12 bases not matched to a gene; V was cut back by 0 bases and J by 7 bases. The CDR3 extends over 17 amino acids. CDR3 nucleotides: TGTGCCAGCTCACCACCTAATAACAACGACAGGGGGAGTGAAGCTTTCTTT. This encodes CASSPPNNNDRGSEAFF.

CDR3: CASSTDLAEQYF. CDR3 sequence (DNA): TGTGCCAGCAGCACCGATCTGGCCGAGCAGTACTTC. This chain links TRBV7-2 with TRBJ2-7; no clear D. The V end was cut by 5 bases, the J end by 6 bases, with 11 bases between. CDR3 length equals 12 residues. Germline V gene lookup returns CDR1 SGHTA and CDR2 FQGNSA.

The chain has TRBV5-1 and TRBJ2-3; TRBD2 might be the D (6 bases). Germline CDR1 is SGHRS and CDR2 is YFSETQ. CDR3 size: 15 residues. V lost 0 bases and J 1 base, leaving 9 bases between the germline ends. The chain's CDR3 is CASSLAGVGTDTQYF. Written as DNA, the CDR3 is TGCGCCAGCAGCTTGGCGGGGGTAGGCACAGATACGCAGTATTTT.

The sample holds a few counts of this clone. The genes are TRBV5-1 and TRBJ2-7; the match to TRBD2 covers 9 bases. The ends lost 4 bases at V and 12 bases at J; junction bases unmatched: 14. The germline V gene has CDR1 SGHRS and CDR2 YFSETQ. The CDR3 is 14 amino acids. This CDR3 is CASSPSKREVLSYF. The CDR3 bases are TGCGCCAGCAGCCCCTCTAAGCGGGAGGTACTCTCGTACTTC.

The chain uses TRBV10-3 and TRBJ2-1, with 7 nucleotides matching TRBD2. V trimming: 0 bases; J trimming: 7 bases; junction bases outside the gene matches: 9. Germline-derived CDR1 and CDR2 are ENHRY and SYGVKD. The CDR3 length is 16 residues. CDR3: CAISESGLAARNEQFF. The CDR3 bases are TGTGCCATCAGTGAGTCGGGTCTAGCGGCAAGGAATGAGCAGTTCTTC.

The chain joins TRBV7-6 to TRBJ1-6, with D hard to call. This CDR3 region has 14 residues. CDR1 is SGHVS and CDR2 is FNYEAQ in the germline V gene. Trimming pared 6 bases from V and 8 bases from J, leaving 14 bases between. CDR3 DNA sequence: TGTGCCAGCAGTTCCGGTCGATTGGATTCACCCCTCCACTTT. Protein sequence: CASSSGRLDSPLHF.

This clone has a handful of counts. This CDR3 reads CASSQGITGTDTQYF. The CDR3 DNA sequence: TGCGCCAGCAGCCAAGGGATTACAGGCACAGATACGCAGTATTTT. The rearrangement uses TRBV4-3 and TRBJ2-3; no clear D. CDR1 LGHNA and CDR2 YSLEER come from the germline V gene. The CDR3 contains 15 residues. The ends were cut back, 1 base at V and 1 base at J, with 9 bases in the middle.

This clone has a handful of counts. The chain combines TRBV11-2 with TRBJ2-5; TRBD2 matches at 8 bases. After removal of 5 bases from V and 1 base from J, the junction contained 6 bases not matched to a gene. The CDR3 contains 15 residues. Germline values: CDR1 SGHAT, CDR2 FQNNGV. This CDR3 is CASSPQRGLQETQYF. The CDR3 DNA reads as TGTGCCAGCAGCCCTCAGCGGGGGCTCCAAGAGACCCAGTACTTC.

This clone was seen more than once but under ten times. This rearrangement joins TRBV9 to TRBJ2-2; possible D gene TRBD2, 5 bases. Germline V gene sequence: CDR1 SGDLS, CDR2 YYNGEE. The CDR3 is made up of 15 amino acids. Trimming shortened V by 4 bases and J by 2 bases, and 12 bases separated the two germline ends. CDR3 residues: CASSLGLANTGELFF. In nucleotides, the CDR3 is TGTGCCAGCAGCCTAGGCCTAGCCAACACCGGGGAGCTGTTTTTT. Based on the CDR3 plus reference TRBV9 and TRBJ2-2, the full variable domain is DSGVTQTPKHLITATGQRVTLRCSPRSGDLSVYWYQQSLDQGLQFLIQYYNGEERAKGNILERFSAQQFPDLHSELNLSSLELGDSALYFCASSLGLANTGELFFGEGSRLTVL.

The gene calls are TRBV4-2 and TRBJ2-1; a weak D match, TRBD2 (5 bases). Germline CDR1 is LGHNA and CDR2 is YNFKEQ. V shed 2 bases and J shed 8 bases, with 10 bases lying between them. The CDR3 is made up of 13 amino acids. The CDR3 DNA reads as TGTGCCAGCAGCCAATCTCAGAGGGATGAGCAGTTCTTC. It codes for CASSQSQRDEQFF.

This clone appeared many times. The gene calls are TRBV15 and TRBJ2-1, with D tentatively TRBD2 (6 bases). This CDR3 has 16 residues. Germline-derived CDR1 and CDR2 are LNHNV and YYDKDF (reference sequence). V lost 2 bases and J lost 6, with 17 bases in between. The CDR3 region has the DNA TGTGCCACCAGCAGACTGATCGGGAGCAATGGCAATGAGCAGTTCTTC. This codes for CATSRLIGSNGNEQFF.

J is TRBJ2-5 and V is TRBV19, with no clear D. V shed 3 bases and J shed 1 base, with 6 bases lying between them. CDR1 and CDR2 (germline): LNHDA, SQIVND (reference sequence). The CDR3 is 13 residues long. The CDR3 is CASSISGQETQYF. As DNA, the CDR3 is TGTGCCAGTAGTATTTCGGGCCAAGAGACCCAGTACTTC.

The rearrangement uses TRBV18 and TRBJ1-1; 9 bases align to TRBD1. This CDR3 region has 17 residues. The J segment lost 2 bases and the V segment lost 4 bases, leaving 11 bases of the junction unmatched. Germline CDR1 and CDR2: KGHSH and LQKENI. Here the CDR3 reads CASSLFAGQGTNTEAFF. The DNA for the CDR3 is TGTGCCAGCTCACTGTTTGCGGGACAGGGTACAAACACTGAAGCTTTCTTT. Together with reference TRBV18 and TRBJ1-1, the CDR3 gives the full variable domain: NAGVMQNPRHLVRRRGQEARLRCSPMKGHSHVYWYRQLPEEGLKFMVYLQKENIIDESGMPKERFSAEFPKEGPSILRIQQVVRGDSAAYFCASSLFAGQGTNTEAFFGQGTRLTVV.

In its sample, this clone was seen a few times. The chain uses TRBV4-3 and TRBJ2-1; 7 bases are shared with TRBD2. The length of the CDR3 is 16 residues. Looked up from germline, CDR1 is LGHNA and CDR2 is YSLEER. J gave up 12 bases and V 1 base, and 15 bases lay outside the gene matches. The DNA for the CDR3 is TGCGCCAGCAGCCAAGTTCCCTCTGGGGCGGGAGTTTTGCAGTTCTTC. Its translation is CASSQVPSGAGVLQFF.

The chain is built from TRBV5-1 and TRBJ2-1; 11 nucleotides align to TRBD2. Germline values: CDR1 SGHRS, CDR2 YFSETQ. Trimming cost V 2 bases and J 6 bases; bases outside gene matches: 7. The length of the CDR3 is 16 residues. CDR3 bases: TGCGCCAGCAGCTTCATAGTCGGACTAGCGGGCAATGAGCAGTTCTTC. It encodes CASSFIVGLAGNEQFF.

This clone was seen a handful of times. The chain couples TRBV27 to TRBJ1-4; TRBD1 might be the D (5 bases). Trimming left V 5 bases short and J 5 bases short, with 18 bases between. CDR1 MNHEY and CDR2 SMNVEV come from the germline V gene (reference sequence). This CDR3 has 16 residues. The CDR3 loop reads CASSPLGREGNEKLFF. Here the CDR3 DNA reads TGTGCCAGCAGTCCCCTGGGCAGGGAGGGAAATGAAAAACTGTTTTTT.

There are a few counts of this clone. CDR3 region: CSVEEGQGVNQPQHF. CDR3 bases: TGCAGCGTTGAAGAGGGCCAGGGGGTCAATCAGCCCCAGCATTTT. The rearrangement links TRBV29-1 to TRBJ1-5, with TRBD1 matching 7 bases. Germline CDR1 is SQVTM and CDR2 is ANQGSEA. This CDR3 is built from 15 residues. After removal of 0 bases from V and 3 bases from J, the junction contained 5 bases not matched to a gene.

This clone was detected ten times or more. The J gene is TRBJ2-7, the V gene TRBV5-1, with a possible D match to TRBD1 (5 bases). CDR3 length: 14 amino acids. With 0 bases removed from V and 3 bases from J, the gap between germline ends came to 10 bases. CDR1 and CDR2 (germline): SGHRS, YFSETQ. The CDR3 here is CASSLVGQGYEQYF. DNA of the CDR3: TGCGCCAGCAGCTTGGTGGGCCAGGGCTACGAGCAGTACTTC.

This clone was picked up a small number of times. The rearrangement links TRBV15 to TRBJ2-1; D remains unclear. The CDR3 contains 13 residues. Trimming cost V 5 bases and J 5 bases, with 10 bases left between them. CDR1 and CDR2 from the germline V gene are LNHNV and YYDKDF (reference sequence). DNA for the CDR3: TGTGCCACCAGCGCGCGAGATAACAATGAGCAGTTCTTC. Its translation is CATSARDNNEQFF.

In this sample, this clone turned up a few times. Other DNA variants within this sample encode the same CDR3. The gene calls are TRBV18 and TRBJ2-2; TRBD2 is a possible D gene (5 bases). CDR3 length: 14 residues. V dropped 2 bases and J dropped 5 bases, with 9 bases sitting between them. Germline CDR1 is KGHSH and CDR2 is LQKENI. CDR3 region: CASSPGRGTGELFF. The CDR3 nucleotides read TGTGCCAGCTCACCAGGGAGAGGGACCGGGGAGCTGTTTTTT.

With respect to this clone: An end of the junction differs from the germline gene, which may be a read error. V is TRBV6-5 and J is TRBJ1-5; 7 positions agree with TRBD1. This CDR3 comprises 13 residues. Germline loops: CDR1 MNHEY, CDR2 SVGAGI. The chain's CDR3 is CASSEVEGDSGGF. DNA of the CDR3: TGTGCCAGCAGTGAGGTTGAGGGGGACAGTGGTGGATTT.

This sequence joins TRBV21-1 and TRBJ1-4; TRBD1, as called in the table, went unchecked against the DNA. TRBV21-1 is recorded as a pseudogene. This CDR3 has 16 amino acids. CDR3 loop: CASTREMTGDNEKLFF. The CDR3 DNA is TGTGCCAGCACCAGAGAGATGACAGGGGATAATGAAAAACTGTTTTTT.

The rearrangement links TRBV19 to TRBJ2-1; 10 bases fit TRBD2. This CDR3 contains 18 residues. Trimming cost V 2 bases and J 1 base; bases outside gene matches: 8. CDR1 and CDR2 from the germline V gene are LNHDA and SQIVND (reference sequence). The CDR3 region is CASSISLSGGPSYNEQFF. The CDR3 nucleotides read TGTGCCAGTAGTATAAGCCTTAGCGGGGGGCCTTCCTACAATGAGCAGTTCTTC.

The V and J genes are TRBV28 and TRBJ2-5; 9 bases fit TRBD1. Germline V CDR1 and CDR2: MDHEN, SYDVKM. V trimming: 6 bases; J trimming: 6 bases; junction bases outside the gene matches: 8. This CDR3 region has 14 residues. The CDR3 loop is CASRPGQGRKTQYF. CDR3 nucleotide sequence: TGTGCCAGCAGACCGGGACAGGGAAGGAAGACCCAGTACTTC.